The 2 T cell receptor beta chains listed next were all sequenced from one sample in a study of blood T cell repertoires in COVID-19 (dated by TCRdb to 2018 to 2021). The library relied on the immunoSEQ multiplex PCR assay. TCRdb re-hosts the immuneACCESS table, in-frame sequences only. Its copies lack some clones; in the studies checked, an unresolved V gene accounts for under half of them, and the cause for the rest is not known. The sample table shows around 360,000 clones, and roughly nine tenths are seen once. The ten largest clones add up to 3% of the sample. Sequencing input: PBMCs or T cells enriched from blood (not recorded which). These receptors all come from a woman aged 30 to 39 who had recovered from COVID-19.

The chain combines TRBV11-2 with TRBJ2-2; the D gene is possibly TRBD1 (5 bases). V lost 5 bases, J lost 5 bases, and 6 bases lay in between. This CDR3 is 12 amino acids long. From germline, CDR1 is SGHAT and CDR2 FQNNGV. The CDR3 loop is CASSPGTGELFF. The CDR3 region has the DNA TGTGCCAGCAGCCCAGGGACCGGGGAGCTGTTTTTT.

This chain uses TRBV7-2 with TRBJ1-1; tentatively, D is TRBD1 (6 bases). V was shortened by 3 bases and J by 3 bases, with 14 bases between the two germline ends. Germline values: CDR1 SGHTA, CDR2 FQGNSA. CDR3 length: 15 amino acids. CDR3 sequence: CASSFYYRQDTEAFF. The DNA for the CDR3 is TGTGCCAGCAGCTTCTACTACCGACAGGACACTGAAGCTTTCTTT.